This T cell receptor beta chain was captured in a study of immune characterization of retroperitoneal liposarcoma. In its sample, this clonotype was seen once. TCRdb reprocessed the PCR reads with MiXCR, giving one entry per CDR3 protein. This sample carries 9,000 to 13,000 distinct CDR3 sequences, 25% to 30% of them seen once, and the ten largest clones take about 8%. Source material: tumor tissue. The TCR comes from a male donor with retroperitoneal liposarcoma.

CDR3 sequence (DNA): TGTGCCGTACAGATATCAGGGAACAATGAGCAGTACTTC. Residues: CAVQISGNNEQYF. This chain joins TRBV10-3 and TRBJ2-7; D possibly corresponds to TRBD1 (5 bases). V gave up 11 bases and J gave up 7 bases, with 21 bases separating them. This CDR3 is 13 amino acids long. CDR1 is ENHRY, CDR2 SYGVKD, per germline.